The clone carrying this T cell receptor (beta chain) has at least ten counts. The target antigen is unknown. Healthy Caucasian individuals made up all the donors. This sample was taken from a study of identical twins. Study findings and constraints: Model-predicted out-of-frame TCR alpha sharing fell below observed values in monozygotic twins.

Germline V CDR1 and CDR2: SGHRS, YFSETQ. This CDR3 region has 13 residues. Trimming pared 4 bases from V and 0 bases from J, leaving 7 bases between. Unique molecular identifiers were present on the cDNA, and a universal primer site came from template switching. TCRdb reanalysed the 5' RACE reads using MiXCR and keeps one entry per CDR3 protein. The repertoire holds hundreds of thousands of distinct CDR3 sequences, with 8% to 9% as singletons. These data were also reused for a study on yellow fever vaccine responses in identical twins.

The chain carries TRBV5-1 and TRBJ1-2; D is undetermined. This TCR came from a young woman in good health. The sequenced material came from memory (CD45RO+) T cells sorted from blood. The CDR3 DNA reads as TGCGCCAGCAGCCTCGGATCTAACTATGGCTACACCTTC. Translated, it gives CASSLGSNYGYTF.